One sample yielded the 27 T cell receptor beta chains listed below, sequenced in a study of blood T cells in healthy people across ages. The second PCR ran roughly 7 to 11 cycles with a sample-barcoded 5' primer and J-beta primers. MiXCR, run by TCRdb on the 5' RACE reads, gives a single entry per CDR3 protein. The repertoire holds about 1.5 million distinct CDR3 sequences, with approximately 42% as singletons. The sample taken for sequencing was blood. Source of these receptors: a woman aged 18 to 35 in good health.

The rearrangement links TRBV28 to TRBJ2-7; the D is unclear. V lost 0 bases, J lost 2 bases, and 11 bases lay in between. Germline CDR1 MDHEN, CDR2 SYDVKM. The CDR3 extends over 15 amino acids. CDR3 DNA: TGTGCCAGCAGTTTATGGAGTGACGGACCCTACGAGCAGTACTTC. This gives the protein CASSLWSDGPYEQYF.

A few counts support this clonotype. CDR3 in DNA: TGTGCCACCAGTTATAGACAGCCTAGCCCTGGGGCCAACGTCCTGACTTTC. This gives the protein CATSYRQPSPGANVLTF. The chain is built from TRBV15 and TRBJ2-6, with D perhaps given as TRBD1 or TRBD2 (5 bases each). The germline V and J ends were trimmed by 6 bases and 2 bases, with 17 bases remaining between them. The CDR3 contains 17 residues. The germline V gene has CDR1 LNHNV and CDR2 YYDKDF (reference sequence).

This rearrangement joins TRBV7-9 to TRBJ2-2; 7 bases match TRBD1. V gave up 4 bases and J gave up 3 bases; unmatched junction bases: 2. CDR3 length: 14 amino acids. Looked up from germline, CDR1 is SEHNR and CDR2 is FQNEAQ (reference sequence). The CDR3 nucleotides are TGTGCCAGCAGCTCAGACAGGGACACCGGGGAGCTGTTTTTT. As protein: CASSSDRDTGELFF.

This rearrangement joins TRBV5-1 to TRBJ2-1; 12 nucleotides agree with TRBD2. V lost 4 bases to trimming and J lost 6 bases; unmatched junction nucleotides: 8. The germline gives CDR1 SGHRS, CDR2 YFSETQ. The CDR3 runs to 16 residues. CDR3 in DNA: TGCGCCAGCAGCCCCCAACTAGCGGGAGGAGGCAATGAGCAGTTCTTC. Translated, it gives CASSPQLAGGGNEQFF.

A few counts support this clonotype. Here the CDR3 reads CASSAGLAGNNEQFF. CDR3 in DNA: TGTGCCAGCAGCGCCGGACTAGCGGGAAACAATGAGCAGTTCTTC. The gene calls are TRBV7-6 and TRBJ2-1, with TRBD2 matching over 12 bases. There are 15 residues in the CDR3. V shed 5 bases and J 5 bases; nucleotides not matched to a gene: 4. Germline V gives CDR1 SGHVS, CDR2 FNYEAQ.

The chain couples TRBV2 to TRBJ2-5, with TRBD1 identical over 8 bases. Trimming took 11 bases from V and 1 from J; bases not matched to a gene: 9. Looked up from germline, CDR1 is SNHLY and CDR2 is FYNNEI. This CDR3 has 14 amino acids. In DNA form, the CDR3 reads TGTGCCGCTAGAGGGACAGGCGCCCAAGAGACCCAGTACTTC. It specifies CAARGTGAQETQYF.

The V and J genes are TRBV6-2 or TRBV6-3 and TRBJ2-5; D is unresolved. V was cut by 5 bases and J by 5 bases, with 15 bases left in between. The CDR3 is made up of 14 amino acids. The germline V gene encodes CDR1 MNHEY and CDR2 SVGEGT. This chain's CDR3 is CASSTEAGRETQYF. CDR3 coding DNA: TGTGCCAGCAGTACCGAGGCTGGTAGGGAGACCCAGTACTTC.

This sequence joins TRBV2 and TRBJ2-7; 9 bases line up with TRBD2. The germline V gene encodes CDR1 SNHLY and CDR2 FYNNEI. V trimming: 6 bases; J trimming: 2 bases; junction bases outside the gene matches: 5. The CDR3 length is 14 residues. Here the CDR3 DNA reads TGTGCCAGCAGAGGGACTAGCTTGGCCTACGAGCAGTACTTC. This gives the protein CASRGTSLAYEQYF.

This chain joins TRBV5-1 and TRBJ2-1; D gene uncertain. Germline CDR1 is SGHRS and CDR2 is YFSETQ. The germline V and J ends were trimmed by 5 bases and 8 bases, with 8 bases remaining between them. The CDR3 is 11 residues long. The chain's CDR3 is CASRWSDEQFF. CDR3 sequence (DNA): TGCGCCAGCAGGTGGTCGGATGAGCAGTTCTTC.

V gene TRBV12-3 or TRBV12-4 combines with J gene TRBJ2-3; 8 positions match TRBD1. V lost 7 bases and J lost 6; bases outside the gene matches: 12. The CDR3 spans 15 residues. CDR3 region: CASTSKVRGLDTQYF. The CDR3 DNA is TGTGCCAGCACCAGTAAGGTCAGGGGGCTGGATACGCAGTATTTT.

The V gene is TRBV9, the J gene TRBJ2-1; the D is unclear. The V end lost 0 bases, the J end lost 0 bases, and 10 bases lay between the germline ends. Germline V gene data show CDR1 as SGDLS and CDR2 as YYNGEE. This CDR3 comprises 16 residues. This CDR3 is CASSVVGGSSYNEQFF. CDR3 in DNA: TGTGCCAGCAGCGTAGTGGGCGGTAGCTCCTACAATGAGCAGTTCTTC.

This chain links TRBV7-9 with TRBJ1-4; tentative D call: TRBD1 (5 bases). Deletions cut 8 bases from V and 0 bases from J, with 22 bases between. From germline, CDR1 is SEHNR and CDR2 FQNEAQ (reference sequence). This CDR3 region has 18 residues. The CDR3 DNA sequence: TGTGCCAGCCACGGCACGGGTCGGGGCGGAGCAACTAATGAAAAACTGTTTTTT. As protein: CASHGTGRGGATNEKLFF.

The CDR3 loop reads CASSVARASGRPGSTDTQYF. The CDR3 DNA reads as TGTGCCAGCAGCGTAGCTAGGGCTAGCGGGAGGCCCGGTAGCACAGATACGCAGTATTTT. The gene calls are TRBV9 and TRBJ2-3, with 11 bases fitting TRBD2. With 0 bases clipped from V and 0 bases from J, the junction kept 12 bases outside the gene matches. CDR1 and CDR2 from the germline V gene are SGDLS and YYNGEE. CDR3 size: 20 residues.

The J gene is TRBJ1-4, the V gene TRBV9, with 11 bases identical to TRBD1. The CDR3 length is 15 residues. The germline V gene encodes CDR1 SGDLS and CDR2 YYNGEE. After removal of 2 bases from V and 5 bases from J, the junction contained 2 bases not matched to a gene. The CDR3: CASSVGDRGNEKLFF. In DNA, the CDR3 is TGTGCCAGCAGCGTCGGGGACAGGGGGAATGAAAAACTGTTTTTT.

The genes are TRBV4-2 and TRBJ2-3; 10 bases fit TRBD2. CDR1 and CDR2 (germline): LGHNA, YNFKEQ. CDR3 length: 19 amino acids. V was clipped by 1 base and J by 0 bases; unmatched bases: 10. Here the CDR3 reads CASSQGSSGLAYSTDTQYF. DNA of the CDR3: TGTGCCAGCAGCCAAGGGAGTTCGGGACTAGCGTACAGCACAGATACGCAGTATTTT.

This clonotype turned up a few times. The chain employs TRBV6-2 or TRBV6-3 and TRBJ1-2, with D unclear. V was pared by 2 bases and J by 7 bases, with 8 bases between. Looked up from germline, CDR1 is MNHEY and CDR2 is SVGEGT. The CDR3 loop spans 12 amino acids. The CDR3 DNA reads TGTGCCAGCAGTTACCGCGGCATTGGCTACACCTTC. Protein sequence: CASSYRGIGYTF.

A word on this clonotype: This may be a read error, as it is one base from a much larger clone. The chain carries TRBV6-2 or TRBV6-3 and TRBJ2-1; no definite D call. The CDR3 contains 11 residues. CDR1 is MNHEY, CDR2 SVGEGT, per germline. CDR3 region: CVSSYTQEQFF. For the CDR3, the DNA is TGTGTCAGCAGTTACACTCAAGAGCAGTTCTTC.

The rearrangement links TRBV4-1 to TRBJ2-7; maybe TRBD1 (6 bases). CDR1 and CDR2 (germline): MGHRA, YSYEKL. The CDR3 runs 15 residues. Trimming stripped 6 bases from V and 2 bases from J, with 17 bases between. The CDR3 DNA reads TGCGCCAGCAGTCTTCGGCAGGGGACACCCTACGAGCAGTACTTC. As protein: CASSLRQGTPYEQYF.

The chain has TRBV5-1 and TRBJ1-2; 7 bases are shared with TRBD1. The CDR3 totals 15 residues. In germline, CDR1 is SGHRS, CDR2 YFSETQ. Germline trimming cut 1 base from V and 4 bases from J; bases unmatched to any gene: 7. CDR3: CASSLTGASGYGYTF. The CDR3, as DNA: TGCGCCAGCAGCTTGACAGGGGCGTCTGGCTATGGCTACACCTTC.

The chain combines TRBV28 with TRBJ1-2; 7 bases agree with TRBD1. The germline CDR1 and CDR2 sequences are MDHEN and SYDVKM. The CDR3 contains 13 residues. V gave up 3 bases and J gave up 8 bases; unmatched junction bases: 6. CDR3 coding DNA: TGTGCCAGCAGTTTGAAGGGGGCGCGGGGCTACACCTTC. The encoded protein is CASSLKGARGYTF.

The chain has TRBV20-1 and TRBJ2-7; no clear D. CDR3 length: 17 amino acids. V was pared by 0 bases and J by 5 bases, with 23 bases between. Germline assignment: CDR1 DFQATT and CDR2 SNEGSKA (reference sequence). CDR3 DNA: TGCAGTGCTAGAGATTATGGTCCGGCGCTCAGAGGCCACGAGCAGTACTTC. Translated, it gives CSARDYGPALRGHEQYF.

This clonotype was found a few times. The CDR3 DNA sequence: TGTGCCAGCGGAGTGGCGGGCGAGCAGTACTTC. It translates to CASGVAGEQYF. The V gene is TRBV2, the J gene TRBJ2-5, with D perhaps TRBD2 (5 bases). The DNA end favors TRBJ2-7, so the J call may be wrong. This CDR3 comprises 11 residues. Looked up from germline, CDR1 is SNHLY and CDR2 is FYNNEI.

The V gene is TRBV9, the J gene TRBJ2-3, with 7 positions matching TRBD2. Trimming removed 0 bases from V and 4 bases from J; junction bases left unmatched: 5. Germline V gene lookup returns CDR1 SGDLS and CDR2 YYNGEE. There are 15 residues in the CDR3. The DNA of the CDR3 is TGTGCCAGCAGCGTAGGAGGGAGGGCGGCAGATACGCAGTATTTT. It specifies CASSVGGRAADTQYF.

In regard to this clonotype: One end of the junction does not line up with germline, which may come from a read error. The rearrangement uses TRBV7-6 and TRBJ1-1, with D unclear. Germline V lookup: CDR1 SGHVS, CDR2 FNYEAQ. The CDR3 length is 16 residues. CDR3 DNA sequence: TGTGCCAGCAGCTTAGTTGAGTCCGGATGGGGTACTGAAGTTTTCTTT. Protein sequence: CASSLVESGWGTEVFF.

The rearrangement joins TRBV28 to TRBJ2-3, with 7 bases that match TRBD2. Germline V gene sequence: CDR1 MDHEN, CDR2 SYDVKM. Trimming took 7 bases from V and 5 from J; bases not matched to a gene: 18. The CDR3 length is 17 residues. CDR3 loop: CASTPTRGNSGQDTQYF. The CDR3 DNA reads TGTGCCAGCACCCCCACTAGGGGCAATAGCGGGCAAGATACGCAGTATTTT. The full variable domain, rest sourced from reference TRBV28 and TRBJ2-3, is DVKVTQSSRYLVKRTGEKVFLECVQDMDHENMFWYRQDPGLGLRLIYFSYDVKMKEKGDIPEGYSVSREKKERFSLILESASTNQTSMYLCASTPTRGNSGQDTQYFGPGTRLTVL.

This chain links TRBV7-8 with TRBJ2-5; no clear D. The CDR3 is 13 residues long. V lost 5 bases and J lost 3, with 10 bases in between. Germline-derived CDR1 and CDR2 are SGHVS and FQNEAQ. The CDR3 is CASSVWGKETQYF. The CDR3 bases are TGTGCCAGCAGCGTATGGGGAAAAGAGACCCAGTACTTC.

CDR3 loop: CASSSGQGVSNTGELFF. DNA of the CDR3: TGTGCCAGCAGCTCTGGACAGGGGGTATCCAACACCGGGGAGCTGTTTTTT. The chain recombines TRBV11-3 with TRBJ2-2, with TRBD1 matching over 10 bases. CDR1 is SGHNT and CDR2 is YENEEA in the germline V gene. The CDR3 is made up of 17 amino acids. V shed 4 bases and J 2 bases; nucleotides not matched to a gene: 7. The full variable domain, in which reference TRBV11-3 and TRBJ2-2 provide the parts outside the CDR3, is EAGVVQSPRYKIIEKKQPVAFWCNPISGHNTLYWYLQNLGQGPELLIRYENEEAVDDSQLPKDRFSAERLKGVDSTLKIQPAELGDSAVYLCASSSGQGVSNTGELFFGEGSRLTVL.